Below, 3 T cell receptor beta chains from the same sample are listed, as sequenced in a study of T-cell memory formation after mild COVID-19. Each CDR3 protein gets one entry after TCRdb re-called the 5' RACE reads with MiXCR. The repertoire holds around 310,000 distinct CDR3 sequences, with around a sixth as singletons. Input material: PBMCs or a T cell subset sorted from them (not recorded which). The source of these receptors is a man between 18 and 35 years old who had mild COVID-19 (a few samples of this study predate the infection). Cell type and time point are not known.

This clonotype came up a few times. V and J are TRBV19 and TRBJ2-3; D is perhaps TRBD1 or TRBD2 (5 bases each). Deletions cut 3 bases from V and 5 bases from J, with 9 bases between. The CDR3 consists of 13 residues. In germline, CDR1 is LNHDA, CDR2 SQIVND (reference sequence). The CDR3: CASSIPGRDTQYF. The CDR3 region has the DNA TGTGCCAGTAGTATTCCAGGGAGAGATACGCAGTATTTT.

This clonotype was detected a few times. The chain links TRBV6-1 to TRBJ2-3; 13 positions agree with TRBD2. The CDR3 is 18 amino acids. From germline, CDR1 is MNHNS and CDR2 SASEGT. Losses at the gene ends were 2 bases for V and 4 bases for J; bases not matched to a gene: 9. CDR3 loop: CASSEQLAGGYTADTQYF. The DNA of the CDR3 is TGTGCCAGCAGTGAACAACTAGCGGGGGGGTACACTGCAGATACGCAGTATTTT.

This clonotype was observed a handful of times. The V and J genes are TRBV6-6 and TRBJ1-1; D remains unclear. From germline, CDR1 is MNHNY and CDR2 SVGAGI (reference sequence). Deletions cut 6 bases from V and 2 bases from J, with 16 bases between. The CDR3 runs 15 residues. The chain's CDR3 is CASSPANSANTEAFF. For the CDR3, the DNA is TGTGCCAGCAGCCCGGCGAATTCGGCTAACACTGAAGCTTTCTTT.